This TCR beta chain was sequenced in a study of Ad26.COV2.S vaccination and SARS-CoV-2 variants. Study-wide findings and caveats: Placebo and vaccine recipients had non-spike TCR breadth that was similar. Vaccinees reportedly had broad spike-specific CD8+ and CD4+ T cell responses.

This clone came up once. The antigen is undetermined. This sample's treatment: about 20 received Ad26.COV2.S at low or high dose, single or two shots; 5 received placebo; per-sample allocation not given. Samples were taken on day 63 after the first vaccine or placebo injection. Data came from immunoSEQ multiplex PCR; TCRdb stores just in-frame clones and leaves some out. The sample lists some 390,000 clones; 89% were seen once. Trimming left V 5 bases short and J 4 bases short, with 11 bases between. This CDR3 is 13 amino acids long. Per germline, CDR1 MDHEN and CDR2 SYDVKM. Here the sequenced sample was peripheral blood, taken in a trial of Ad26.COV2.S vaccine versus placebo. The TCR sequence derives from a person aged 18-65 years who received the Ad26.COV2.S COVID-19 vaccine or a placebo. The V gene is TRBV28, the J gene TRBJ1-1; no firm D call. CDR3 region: CASSPPAGTEAFF. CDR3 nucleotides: TGTGCCAGCAGTCCCCCCGCAGGCACTGAAGCTTTCTTT.